The 24 T cell receptor beta chains given below trace back to one sample, sequenced in a study of T cell responses to AZD1222 COVID-19 vaccine. Only in-frame clones appear in the TCRdb table, and some are missing; sequencing was by immunoSEQ multiplex PCR. Of tens of thousands of clones in the sample, around nine tenths were seen once. The source was peripheral blood, collected 28 days after the second AZD1222 dose. The receptors were sampled from an adult who received the AZD1222 COVID-19 vaccine.

The chain carries TRBV7-9 and TRBJ2-1; weak D call: TRBD2 (5 bases). V lost 3 bases, J lost 8 bases, and 8 bases lay in between. Germline V gives CDR1 SEHNR, CDR2 FQNEAQ (reference sequence). The CDR3 has 12 amino acids. As DNA, the CDR3 is TGTGCCAGCAGCTTTACTAGTTATGAGCAGTTCTTC. It codes for CASSFTSYEQFF.

This rearrangement joins TRBV3-1 (or the pseudogene TRBV3-2) to TRBJ2-5, with D possibly TRBD2 on 6 matching bases. V gave up 1 base and J gave up 5 bases, with 14 bases separating them. Germline CDR1 LGHDT, CDR2 YNNKEL (reference sequence). The CDR3 is 15 residues long. The DNA of the CDR3 is TGTGCCAGCAGCCAAGCTAACTGGGCGGGGGAGACCCAGTACTTC. It translates to CASSQANWAGETQYF.

This chain joins TRBV11-2 and TRBJ2-7; D is unresolved. The CDR3 runs to 15 residues. CDR1 is SGHAT, CDR2 FQNNGV, per germline. V lost 5 bases, J lost 2 bases, and 16 bases lay in between. The CDR3 DNA is TGTGCCAGCAGCCCCCGGACCGTGATAACCTACGAGCAGTACTTC. It encodes CASSPRTVITYEQYF.

The chain is built from TRBV28 and TRBJ2-7; 10 nucleotides match TRBD2. The germline CDR1 and CDR2 sequences are MDHEN and SYDVKM. V lost 1 base, J lost 7 bases, and 7 bases stayed unmatched. The CDR3 totals 15 residues. The CDR3 coding sequence is TGTGCCAGCAGTTTATCTAGCGGGGGTTTGGAAGAGCAGTACTTC. Translated: CASSLSSGGLEEQYF.

This clone was counted a few times. The chain is built from TRBV5-1 and TRBJ2-7; D is perhaps TRBD1 or TRBD2 (5 bases each). Deletions cut 0 bases from V and 0 bases from J, with 10 bases between. CDR1 is SGHRS and CDR2 is YFSETQ in the germline V gene. There are 15 residues in the CDR3. CDR3 sequence: CASSLGGAYSYEQYF. In DNA, the CDR3 is TGCGCCAGCAGCTTGGGAGGGGCGTACTCCTACGAGCAGTACTTC.

The chain joins TRBV5-1 to TRBJ2-7; 12 nucleotides match TRBD1. This CDR3 has 14 amino acids. Germline V gene data show CDR1 as SGHRS and CDR2 as YFSETQ. The V and J ends lost 4 bases and 7 bases, in that order; junction bases with no gene match: 6. In DNA, the CDR3 is TGCGCCAGCAGCCAGGGACAGGGGGCGCGAGAGCAGTACTTC. Protein product: CASSQGQGAREQYF.

The genes are TRBV30 and TRBJ1-5, with D possibly TRBD1 on 5 matching bases. CDR3 length equals 18 residues. V lost 2 bases and J 2 bases, leaving 22 bases between the germline ends. Germline loops: CDR1 GTSNPN, CDR2 SVGIG (reference sequence). The CDR3 sequence: CAWSPSGPWGDGNQPQHF. The CDR3 coding sequence is TGTGCCTGGAGTCCCTCCGGGCCCTGGGGCGACGGCAATCAGCCCCAGCATTTT. The whole variable domain, filled in from reference TRBV30 and TRBJ1-5, reads SQTIHQWPATLVQPVGSPLSLECTVEGTSNPNLYWYRQAAGRGLQLLFYSVGIGQISSEVPQNLSASRPQDRQFILSSKKLLLSDSGFYLCAWSPSGPWGDGNQPQHFGDGTRLSIL.

The J gene is TRBJ1-3, the V gene TRBV12-3 or TRBV12-4; D gene unclear. The CDR3 is 13 amino acids. V was clipped by 6 bases and J by 4 bases, with 10 bases between them. The CDR3 bases are TGTGCCAGCAGCCCCCGGGAGGGAAACACCATATATTTT. This translates into CASSPREGNTIYF.

The chain recombines TRBV2 with TRBJ1-1; 8 positions match TRBD1. Trimming at V came to 6 bases and at J to 4 bases, leaving 10 bases not matched to a gene. The CDR3 runs to 15 residues. Germline CDR1 is SNHLY and CDR2 is FYNNEI. Here the CDR3 reads CASRATGGQGTEAFF. The CDR3 DNA is TGTGCCAGCAGGGCCACAGGGGGACAAGGCACTGAAGCTTTCTTT. Filled out from reference TRBV2 and TRBJ1-1, the complete variable domain reads EPEVTQTPSHQVTQMGQEVILRCVPISNHLYFYWYRQILGQKVEFLVSFYNNEISEKSEIFDDQFSVERPDGSNFTLKIRSTKLEDSAMYFCASRATGGQGTEAFFGQGTRLTVV.

The chain has TRBV30 and TRBJ1-4; D is unclear. Germline values: CDR1 GTSNPN, CDR2 SVGIG (reference sequence). The CDR3 has 14 amino acids. Trimming left V 7 bases short and J 12 bases short, with 24 bases between. The CDR3 nucleotides are TGTGCCTCCACGGGTGATGCGCGTTTTGGGGAACTGTTTTTT. Translating it yields CASTGDARFGELFF.

V and J are TRBV2 and TRBJ1-5; the match to TRBD1 covers 7 bases. Trimming took 5 bases from V and 4 from J; bases not matched to a gene: 2. Germline CDR1 reads SNHLY; CDR2 reads FYNNEI. The CDR3 extends over 13 amino acids. The CDR3 spells CASSHRGNQPQHF. DNA for the CDR3: TGTGCCAGCAGTCACAGGGGAAATCAGCCCCAGCATTTT. The variable domain in full, completed from reference TRBV2 and TRBJ1-5, reads EPEVTQTPSHQVTQMGQEVILRCVPISNHLYFYWYRQILGQKVEFLVSFYNNEISEKSEIFDDQFSVERPDGSNFTLKIRSTKLEDSAMYFCASSHRGNQPQHFGDGTRLSIL.

The chain is built from TRBV6-5 and TRBJ2-1; 8 bases are a match to TRBD1. V gave up 6 bases and J gave up 0 bases; unmatched junction bases: 4. CDR3 length: 15 amino acids. Germline V gives CDR1 MNHEY, CDR2 SVGAGI. This CDR3 is CASSHTGGSYNEQFF. The CDR3 DNA reads TGTGCCAGCAGCCACACAGGGGGCTCCTACAATGAGCAGTTCTTC.

The DNA of the CDR3 is TGCGCCAGCAGCCTTGGACAGACCGCAACTAATGAAAAACTGTTTTTT. This gives the protein CASSLGQTATNEKLFF. This chain connects TRBV5-1 to TRBJ1-4; D is perhaps TRBD1 (6 bases). Germline-derived CDR1 and CDR2 are SGHRS and YFSETQ. The CDR3 length is 16 residues. Trimming stripped 4 bases from V and 0 bases from J, with 13 bases between.

CDR3 bases: TGTGCCAGCAGCCCACAAGGTGGTTCTGGGGCCAACGTCCTGACTTTC. Translation gives CASSPQGGSGANVLTF. The rearrangement uses TRBV4-2 and TRBJ2-6; D gene unclear. The V gene's germline CDR1 is LGHNA and CDR2 YNFKEQ. V dropped 4 bases and J dropped 1 base, with 11 bases sitting between them. The CDR3 extends over 16 amino acids.

The CDR3, as DNA: TGTGCCAGCAGCACTCGTGAAGCTTTCTTT. Amino acid sequence: CASSTREAFF. The V and J genes are TRBV11-2 and TRBJ1-1; no clear D gene. The CDR3 extends over 10 amino acids. CDR1 is SGHAT, CDR2 FQNNGV, per germline. V was trimmed by 5 bases and J by 7 bases, leaving 5 bases between them. The whole variable domain, remainder taken from reference TRBV11-2 and TRBJ1-1, is EAGVAQSPRYKIIEKRQSVAFWCNPISGHATLYWYQQILGQGPKLLIQFQNNGVVDDSQLPKDRFSAERLKGVDSTLKIQPAKLEDSAVYLCASSTREAFFGQGTRLTVV.

Here the CDR3 DNA reads TGCGCCAGCAGCCAAGCGAAACTAATCCGGGACCGCGACACCGGGGAGCTGTTTTTT. It translates to CASSQAKLIRDRDTGELFF. The chain combines TRBV4-1 with TRBJ2-2, with D possibly being TRBD1 or TRBD2 (5 bases each). Germline loops: CDR1 MGHRA, CDR2 YSYEKL. The CDR3 extends over 19 amino acids. Trimming removed 1 base from V and 3 bases from J, with 21 bases in between.

This chain connects TRBV6-5 to TRBJ1-1; a possible D gene is TRBD1 (5 bases). Germline assignment: CDR1 MNHEY and CDR2 SVGAGI. This CDR3 region has 12 residues. The V end lost 7 bases, the J end lost 1 base, and 7 bases lay between the germline ends. The CDR3 region is CASNTGNTEAFF. The CDR3 DNA follows: TGTGCCAGCAACACAGGGAACACTGAAGCTTTCTTT.

The J gene is TRBJ1-1, the V gene TRBV5-1; D remains unclear. The CDR3 extends over 13 amino acids. Germline V gene lookup returns CDR1 SGHRS and CDR2 YFSETQ. Trimming left V 5 bases short and J 3 bases short, with 11 bases between. CDR3 residues: CASRAGVDTEAFF. CDR3 bases: TGCGCCAGCAGGGCTGGAGTGGACACTGAAGCTTTCTTT.

The gene calls are TRBV5-1 and TRBJ1-4, with a weak D call TRBD1 (6 bases). V shed 4 bases and J shed 0 bases, with 13 bases lying between them. Germline CDR1 and CDR2: SGHRS and YFSETQ. The CDR3 has 16 residues. The CDR3: CASSPRGGATNEKLFF. DNA for the CDR3: TGCGCCAGCAGCCCACGAGGGGGAGCAACTAATGAAAAACTGTTTTTT.

The chain carries TRBV6-1 and TRBJ1-5; D unresolved. Trimming cost V 2 bases and J 5 bases, with 10 bases left between them. The CDR3 sequence is 14 residues long. Germline assignment: CDR1 MNHNS and CDR2 SASEGT. The CDR3 region has the DNA TGTGCCAGCAGTGAATTCACTGTAGATCAGCCCCAGCATTTT. Protein sequence: CASSEFTVDQPQHF.

This chain links TRBV30 with TRBJ2-1; tentative D call: TRBD1 (5 bases). The CDR3 contains 13 residues. Trimming stripped 0 bases from V and 6 bases from J, with 9 bases between. Germline V CDR1 and CDR2: GTSNPN, SVGIG (reference sequence). The DNA for the CDR3 is TGTGCCTGGAGTGTGACAGCGAGCAATGAGCAGTTCTTC. It encodes CAWSVTASNEQFF.

The rearrangement links TRBV27 to TRBJ1-5, with 8 bases matching TRBD1. The CDR3 spans 17 residues. Germline V CDR1 and CDR2: MNHEY, SMNVEV (reference sequence). The J segment lost 5 bases and the V segment lost 5 bases, leaving 14 bases of the junction unmatched. The CDR3, as DNA: TGTGCCAGCAGTGACCTTCCGGACAGGGTGATGTATCAGCCCCAGCATTTT. Its protein product is CASSDLPDRVMYQPQHF.

This sequence joins TRBV3-1 (or the pseudogene TRBV3-2) and TRBJ2-1; D remains unclear. Germline V CDR1 and CDR2: LGHDT, YNNKEL (reference sequence). Trimming shortened V by 2 bases and J by 2 bases, and 7 bases separated the two germline ends. The CDR3 runs 14 residues. This chain's CDR3 is CASSQLSTYNEQFF. The CDR3 DNA sequence: TGTGCCAGCAGCCAACTGAGCACCTACAATGAGCAGTTCTTC.

The gene calls are TRBV30 and TRBJ2-5; TRBD1 agrees at 7 bases. CDR3 length: 13 amino acids. The J segment lost 5 bases and the V segment lost 2 bases, leaving 5 bases of the junction unmatched. Germline CDR1 GTSNPN, CDR2 SVGIG (reference sequence). The CDR3 spells CAWSQGVAETQYF. In DNA form, the CDR3 reads TGTGCCTGGAGTCAGGGGGTTGCGGAGACCCAGTACTTC.